The subject of this entry is one TCR beta chain. Its specificity is unknown. This sample stems from a study of blood T cells in healthy people across ages. Germline-derived CDR1 and CDR2 are MNHEY and SMNVEV (reference sequence). This CDR3 has 14 residues. Then a second PCR, running roughly 7 to 11 cycles, was carried out with a sample-barcoded 5' primer and a J-beta primer mix. CDR3-containing paired-end reads numbered at least 3 million in each sample. TCRdb analysed the 5' RACE reads with MiXCR anew, one entry per CDR3 protein. The data contain 2 million or so distinct CDR3 sequences, about 50% of them singletons. Findings and limits, study-wide: In older individuals, TCR beta diversity per million T cells was lower, falling roughly linearly with age. Among long-lived donors, naive CD4+ cells were more numerous and diversity higher than in aged donors.

The sample comprised blood. The chain joins TRBV27 to TRBJ2-5; 7 bases fit TRBD2. The sequence was obtained from a woman aged 40 to 50 in good health. CDR3 amino acids: CVAGGRTNQETQYF. The CDR3 DNA reads as TGTGTAGCCGGGGGGAGGACAAACCAAGAGACCCAGTACTTC.